These 32 T cell receptor beta chains originate from one sample sequenced in a study of blood T cell repertoires in COVID-19. The method was immunoSEQ multiplex PCR; TCRdb's version includes in-frame clones alone and lacks a portion of them. The sample gives a few hundred thousand clones, nearly 90% of which show up once; 2.1% is in the top ten. The source material was peripheral blood. The receptors here all came from a woman aged 55-69 years with COVID-19, enrolled during active disease.

The chain couples TRBV7-8 to TRBJ1-3; the D gene is possibly TRBD1 (6 bases). The CDR3 is made up of 14 amino acids. Trimming cost V 5 bases and J 4 bases, with 12 bases left between them. CDR1 is SGHVS, CDR2 FQNEAQ, per germline. CDR3 protein: CASSPQGYGNTIYF. The CDR3 coding sequence is TGTGCCAGCAGCCCACAGGGTTACGGAAACACCATATATTTT. Supplemented by reference TRBV7-8 and TRBJ1-3, the full variable domain reads GAGVSQSPRYKVAKRGQDVALRCDPISGHVSLFWYQQALGQGPEFLTYFQNEAQLDKSGLPSDRFFAERPEGSVSTLKIQRTQQEDSAVYLCASSPQGYGNTIYFGEGSWLTVV.

V usage is TRBV5-1 and J usage is TRBJ2-3; 8 nucleotides agree with TRBD1. CDR1 and CDR2 from the germline V gene are SGHRS and YFSETQ. Trimming at V came to 7 bases and at J to 2 bases, leaving 6 bases not matched to a gene. The CDR3 loop spans 14 amino acids. CDR3 nucleotides: TGCGCCAGCGGGAGACAGGGGCACACAGATACGCAGTATTTT. This encodes CASGRQGHTDTQYF.

J is TRBJ2-7 and V is TRBV2, with 10 bases aligning to TRBD2. After removal of 2 bases from V and 1 base from J, the junction contained 14 bases not matched to a gene. The CDR3 contains 19 residues. Germline loops: CDR1 SNHLY, CDR2 FYNNEI. CDR3 sequence reads: CASSETSGAASYFSYEQYF. In DNA form, the CDR3 reads TGTGCCAGCAGTGAAACTAGCGGGGCCGCCTCGTACTTTTCCTACGAGCAGTACTTC.

This chain connects TRBV6-2 or TRBV6-3 to TRBJ1-2, with no clear D. Germline V gives CDR1 MNHEY, CDR2 SVGEGT. The V and J ends lost 5 bases and 9 bases respectively, with 13 bases between them. The CDR3 extends over 12 amino acids. CDR3 residues: CASSQHPPRYTF. In DNA form, the CDR3 reads TGTGCCAGCAGTCAACACCCGCCGCGCTACACCTTC.

J is TRBJ1-2 and V is TRBV19, with 7 bases aligning to TRBD1. Trimming took 5 bases from V and 3 from J; bases not matched to a gene: 6. The CDR3 has 14 amino acids. The V gene's germline CDR1 is LNHDA and CDR2 SQIVND (reference sequence). This CDR3 is CASSLQGGDYGYTF. DNA of the CDR3: TGTGCCAGTAGTCTGCAAGGGGGCGACTATGGCTACACCTTC.

The J gene is TRBJ1-2, the V gene TRBV9, with TRBD1 matching 7 bases. Looked up from germline, CDR1 is SGDLS and CDR2 is YYNGEE. This CDR3 has 16 residues. Trimming cost V 1 base and J 8 bases; bases outside gene matches: 14. The CDR3 region has the DNA TGTGCCAGCAGCGTACTACCCCGGGACAGCTACATGGGCTACACCTTC. It codes for CASSVLPRDSYMGYTF.

The chain couples TRBV9 to TRBJ1-1; a possible D gene is TRBD1 (6 bases). The germline V gene encodes CDR1 SGDLS and CDR2 YYNGEE. Trimming took off 6 bases at V and 11 bases at J, with 26 bases between the two ends. The CDR3 is 15 residues long. The CDR3 protein is CASNNPGQTMNEAFF. Here the CDR3 DNA reads TGTGCCAGCAACAACCCCGGACAGACAATGAATGAGGCTTTCTTT.

The CDR3 sequence is CASNPRGSGNTIYF. CDR3 DNA sequence: TGTGCCAGCAATCCCAGGGGCTCTGGAAACACCATATATTTT. This sequence joins TRBV6-5 and TRBJ1-3; D may be TRBD1 (6 bases). This CDR3 is built from 14 residues. Germline V CDR1 and CDR2: MNHEY, SVGAGI. Trimming stripped 7 bases from V and 0 bases from J, with 10 bases between.

This clone appeared a single time. The chain employs TRBV7-8 and TRBJ2-7; TRBD2 is a possible D gene (7 bases). Germline V CDR1 and CDR2: SGHVS, FQNEAQ. Trimming removed 1 base from V and 7 bases from J, with 11 bases in between. The CDR3 has 13 amino acids. The CDR3: CASSLDREGEQYF. The CDR3 bases are TGTGCCAGCAGCTTAGACAGGGAGGGGGAGCAGTACTTC.

The rearrangement joins TRBV6-5 to TRBJ1-1; perhaps TRBD1 as D (6 bases). The V gene's germline CDR1 is MNHEY and CDR2 SVGAGI. The CDR3 has 14 residues. V was clipped by 0 bases and J by 5 bases, with 10 bases between them. The chain's CDR3 is CASSYSQTGTEAFF. The CDR3 DNA reads as TGTGCCAGCAGTTACTCGCAAACAGGGACTGAAGCTTTCTTT.

This rearrangement joins TRBV5-4 to TRBJ2-2; D may be TRBD2 (6 bases). V was pared by 2 bases and J by 2 bases, with 10 bases between. The CDR3 sequence is 15 residues long. Germline values: CDR1 SGHNT, CDR2 YYREEE (reference sequence). CDR3 DNA: TGTGCCAGCAGCTTAAAGGGAGGAAACACCGGGGAGCTGTTTTTT. Its protein is CASSLKGGNTGELFF.

The chain couples TRBV10-3 to TRBJ1-2; 9 bases fit TRBD1. Germline V lookup: CDR1 ENHRY, CDR2 SYGVKD. J was trimmed by 0 bases and V by 7 bases; bases with no gene match: 3. The CDR3 length is 14 residues. The CDR3 nucleotides are TGTGCCATCACTGACAGGGGGGCTAACTATGGCTACACCTTC. This translates into CAITDRGANYGYTF.

The chain combines TRBV6-5 with TRBJ1-1; D unclear. V was shortened by 0 bases and J by 1 base, with 9 bases between the two germline ends. Germline V lookup: CDR1 MNHEY, CDR2 SVGAGI. CDR3 length equals 15 residues. DNA for the CDR3: TGTGCCAGCAGTTACTCGATGGGCGCGAACACTGAAGCTTTCTTT. Its protein product is CASSYSMGANTEAFF.

Only one count was recorded for this clone. The rearrangement links TRBV2 to TRBJ1-6, with TRBD1 matching 7 bases. This CDR3 comprises 14 residues. V was pared by 6 bases and J by 10 bases, with 9 bases of the junction left unmatched. Germline V lookup: CDR1 SNHLY, CDR2 FYNNEI. The CDR3 coding sequence is TGTGCCAGCAGAAGGGACAGTGGTAGCTCACCCCTCCACTTT. Translating it yields CASRRDSGSSPLHF.

In regard to this clone: Other DNA sequences in this sample translate to the same CDR3. V is TRBV29-1 and J is TRBJ1-1; 7 bases are a match to TRBD1. The CDR3 loop spans 12 amino acids. Germline V CDR1 and CDR2: SQVTM, ANQGSEA. The ends lost 6 bases at V and 2 bases at J; junction bases unmatched: 3. CDR3 DNA sequence: TGCAGCGTGGGACAGCTAAACACTGAAGCTTTCTTT. Its protein is CSVGQLNTEAFF. Full variable domain (remainder filled in from reference TRBV29-1 and TRBJ1-1): SAVISQKPSRDICQRGTSLTIQCQVDSQVTMMFWYRQQPGQSLTLIATANQGSEATYESGFVIDKFPISRPNLTFSTLTVSNMSPEDSSIYLCSVGQLNTEAFFGQGTRLTVV.

V gene TRBV5-4 combines with J gene TRBJ1-1, with D maybe TRBD1 (5 bases). The CDR3 consists of 16 residues. CDR1 is SGHNT, CDR2 YYREEE, per germline (reference sequence). Trimming removed 2 bases at V and 1 base at J, with 15 bases between. The CDR3 loop reads CASSFGWDFSNTEAFF. The CDR3 DNA follows: TGTGCCAGCAGCTTTGGGTGGGACTTTTCGAACACTGAAGCTTTCTTT.

This chain joins TRBV6-5 and TRBJ1-3, with D unresolved. CDR1 is MNHEY, CDR2 SVGAGI, per germline. V lost 6 bases to trimming and J lost 5 bases, with 14 bases between them. CDR3 length: 14 residues. The DNA of the CDR3 is TGTGCCAGCAGCGCCCCGGGGAGGCGAAACACCATATATTTT. Protein sequence: CASSAPGRRNTIYF.

The genes are TRBV4-3 and TRBJ2-7; no clear D. Trimming left V 0 bases short and J 4 bases short, with 19 bases between. Germline CDR1 and CDR2: LGHNA and YSLEER. The CDR3 contains 17 residues. In DNA, the CDR3 is TGCGCCAGCAGCCAAGATTGGGTTACATCCGGGTCTTACGAGCAGTACTTC. Translated, it gives CASSQDWVTSGSYEQYF.

The chain has TRBV10-3 and TRBJ1-5, with D hard to call. Trimming took off 3 bases at V and 4 bases at J, with 10 bases between the two ends. CDR1 and CDR2 (germline): ENHRY, SYGVKD. The CDR3 is 14 residues long. In DNA, the CDR3 is TGTGCCATCAGTGATGGTCGGGGAAATCAGCCCCAGCATTTT. Translating gives CAISDGRGNQPQHF.

The V call is TRBV25-1, the J call TRBJ2-7; TRBD2 might be the D (5 bases). Between the trimmed V and J ends, which lost 1 base and 1 base, there was a span of 8 bases. The germline V gene has CDR1 MGHDK and CDR2 SYGVNS. This CDR3 contains 14 residues. The CDR3 reads CASSESGVSYEQYF. CDR3 in DNA: TGTGCCAGCAGTGAATCCGGGGTATCCTACGAGCAGTACTTC.

This chain connects TRBV19 to TRBJ1-4, with 7 bases aligning to TRBD1. CDR3 length equals 14 residues. The ends lost 5 bases at V and 0 bases at J; junction bases unmatched: 0. CDR1 and CDR2 from the germline V gene are LNHDA and SQIVND (reference sequence). For the CDR3, the DNA is TGTGCCAGTAGTGACAGGGCAACTAATGAAAAACTGTTTTTT. Protein sequence: CASSDRATNEKLFF.

The chain couples TRBV6-5 to TRBJ1-3; maybe TRBD1 (6 bases). V dropped 6 bases and J dropped 2 bases, with 11 bases sitting between them. CDR3 length: 14 amino acids. Germline V gene data show CDR1 as MNHEY and CDR2 as SVGAGI. This chain's CDR3 is CASSPTGAGNTIYF. The DNA of the CDR3 is TGTGCCAGCAGCCCGACAGGAGCTGGAAACACCATATATTTT.

This clone is a singleton in its sample. The genes are TRBV6-4 and TRBJ2-1, with TRBD2 matching 10 bases. From germline, CDR1 is MRHNA and CDR2 SNTAGT. The CDR3 runs 16 residues. Losses at the gene ends were 0 bases for V and 2 bases for J; bases not matched to a gene: 1. CDR3 sequence (DNA): TGTGCCAGCAGTGACTCGAGCGGGGGGGCCTACAATGAGCAGTTCTTC. It yields the protein CASSDSSGGAYNEQFF.

V is TRBV18 and J is TRBJ1-3; D possibly corresponds to TRBD1 (6 bases). Germline V gene sequence: CDR1 KGHSH, CDR2 LQKENI. Trimming took 2 bases from V and 4 from J, leaving 6 bases between them. This CDR3 is 13 amino acids long. CDR3 amino acids: CASSPGGGNTIYF. In DNA, the CDR3 is TGTGCCAGCTCACCAGGGGGCGGAAACACCATATATTTT.

This sequence joins TRBV3-1 (or the pseudogene TRBV3-2) and TRBJ1-2; the D is unclear. Trimming took 4 bases from V and 1 from J, leaving 10 bases between them. Germline V gives CDR1 LGHDT, CDR2 YNNKEL (reference sequence). The CDR3 consists of 14 residues. CDR3 nucleotides: TGTGCCAGCAGCCCCCTACTTATTAACTATGGCTACACCTTC. This translates into CASSPLLINYGYTF.

This clone was recorded once. The V and J genes are TRBV29-1 and TRBJ1-1; 10 nucleotides match TRBD1. Germline trimming cut 4 bases from V and 4 bases from J; bases unmatched to any gene: 3. This CDR3 region has 13 residues. Germline V CDR1 and CDR2: SQVTM, ANQGSEA. The CDR3 DNA follows: TGCAGCGTTGGGACAGGGGGTGGCACTGAAGCTTTCTTT. Amino acid sequence: CSVGTGGGTEAFF.

This clone turned up a few times. V is TRBV27 and J is TRBJ1-6; 9 bases are shared with TRBD1. This CDR3 spans 15 amino acids. J gave up 7 bases and V 5 bases, and 6 bases lay outside the gene matches. In germline, CDR1 is MNHEY, CDR2 SMNVEV (reference sequence). This CDR3 reads CASSPDRGGNSPLHF. CDR3 sequence (DNA): TGTGCCAGCAGTCCGGACAGGGGCGGGAATTCACCCCTCCACTTT.

This chain uses TRBV10-3 with TRBJ2-1; D possibly corresponds to TRBD1 (6 bases). Germline lookup yields CDR1 ENHRY and CDR2 SYGVKD. V lost 5 bases, J lost 9 bases, and 11 bases lay in between. CDR3 length: 12 residues. The CDR3 spells CAISNRDGEQFF. CDR3 DNA: TGTGCCATCAGTAACAGGGATGGTGAGCAGTTCTTC.

The CDR3: CASSTVDRGSPLHF. CDR3 nucleotides: TGTGCCAGTAGTACAGTGGACAGGGGATCACCCCTCCACTTT. The rearrangement links TRBV19 to TRBJ1-6, with TRBD1 matching over 9 bases. The CDR3 sequence is 14 residues long. Germline-derived CDR1 and CDR2 are LNHDA and SQIVND (reference sequence). The V and J ends lost 4 bases and 10 bases, in that order; junction bases with no gene match: 5.

The CDR3 region has the DNA TGCGCCAGCAGCCAAGAGCCGGTTAACTATGGCTACACCTTC. Residues: CASSQEPVNYGYTF. The chain has TRBV4-1 and TRBJ1-2; no clear D gene. CDR3 length: 14 amino acids. Germline V gene data show CDR1 as MGHRA and CDR2 as YSYEKL. Trimming left V 0 bases short and J 1 base short, with 6 bases between.

This chain links TRBV7-9 with TRBJ1-2; D uncertain. Germline CDR1 is SEHNR and CDR2 is FQNEAQ (reference sequence). Trimming cost V 4 bases and J 0 bases, with 9 bases left between them. This CDR3 has 14 residues. CDR3 bases: TGTGCCAGCAGCTCCCGGGTCTCTAACTATGGCTACACCTTC. Its protein product is CASSSRVSNYGYTF.

The gene calls are TRBV7-2 and TRBJ2-7, with TRBD2 matching over 11 bases. Germline V lookup: CDR1 SGHTA, CDR2 FQGNSA. This CDR3 is 16 amino acids long. V gave up 2 bases and J gave up 2 bases; unmatched junction bases: 5. The CDR3 here is CASSLTSGGTPYEQYF. For the CDR3, the DNA is TGTGCCAGCAGCTTAACTAGCGGGGGAACCCCCTACGAGCAGTACTTC.